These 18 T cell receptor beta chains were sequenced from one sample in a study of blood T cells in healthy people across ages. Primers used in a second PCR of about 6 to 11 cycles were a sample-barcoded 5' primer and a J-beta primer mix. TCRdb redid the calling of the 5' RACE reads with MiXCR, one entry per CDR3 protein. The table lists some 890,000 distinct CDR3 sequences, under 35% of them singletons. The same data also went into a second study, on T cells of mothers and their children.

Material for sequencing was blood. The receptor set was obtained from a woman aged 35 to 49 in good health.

The CDR3 sequence: CASSPALRNEQFF. The DNA of the CDR3 is TGTGCCAGCTCACCAGCACTGCGCAATGAGCAGTTCTTC. V usage is TRBV18 and J usage is TRBJ2-1; no definite D call. Trimming left V 2 bases short and J 6 bases short, with 8 bases between. The CDR3 extends over 13 amino acids. Germline CDR1 is KGHSH and CDR2 is LQKENI.

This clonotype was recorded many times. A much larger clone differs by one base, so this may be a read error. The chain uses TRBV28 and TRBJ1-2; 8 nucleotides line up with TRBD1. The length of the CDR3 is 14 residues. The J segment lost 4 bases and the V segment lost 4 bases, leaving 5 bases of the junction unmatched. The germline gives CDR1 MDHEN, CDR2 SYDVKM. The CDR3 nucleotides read TGTGCCAGCAGTTCGGACAGGGAAGGCTATGGCTACACCTTC. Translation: CASSSDREGYGYTF.

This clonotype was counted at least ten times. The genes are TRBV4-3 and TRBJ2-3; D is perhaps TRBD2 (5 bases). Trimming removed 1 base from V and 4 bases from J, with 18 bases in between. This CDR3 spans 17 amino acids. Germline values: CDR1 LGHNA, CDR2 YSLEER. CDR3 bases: TGCGCCAGCAGCCAAGTGTTCGGATCCGGAGGTCCAGATACGCAGTATTTT. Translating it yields CASSQVFGSGGPDTQYF.

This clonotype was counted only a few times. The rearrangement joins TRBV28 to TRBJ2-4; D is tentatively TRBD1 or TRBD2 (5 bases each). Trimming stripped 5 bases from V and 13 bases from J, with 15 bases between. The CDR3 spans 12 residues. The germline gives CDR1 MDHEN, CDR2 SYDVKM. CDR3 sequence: CASSPRDQEQYF. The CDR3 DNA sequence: TGTGCCAGCAGTCCTCGGGACCAAGAGCAGTACTTC.

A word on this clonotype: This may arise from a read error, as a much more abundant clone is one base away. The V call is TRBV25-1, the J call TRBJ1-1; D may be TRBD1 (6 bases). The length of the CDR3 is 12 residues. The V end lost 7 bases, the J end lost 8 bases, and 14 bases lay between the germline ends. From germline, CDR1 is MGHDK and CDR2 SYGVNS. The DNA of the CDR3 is TGTGCCAGCAAGGGGGGGGCAGCAGAAGCTTTCTTT. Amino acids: CASKGGAAEAFF. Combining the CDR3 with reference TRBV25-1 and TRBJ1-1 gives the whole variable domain EADIYQTPRYLVIGTGKKITLECSQTMGHDKMYWYQQDPGMELHLIHYSYGVNSTEKGDLSSESTVSRIRTEHFPLTLESARPSHTSQYLCASKGGAAEAFFGQGTRLTVV.

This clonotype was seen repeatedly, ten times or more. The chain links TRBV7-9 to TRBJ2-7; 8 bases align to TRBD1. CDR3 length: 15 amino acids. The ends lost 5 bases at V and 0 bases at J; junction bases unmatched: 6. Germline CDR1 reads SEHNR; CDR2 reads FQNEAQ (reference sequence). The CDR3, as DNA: TGTGCCAGCAGCATTTACAGGGGGAGCTCCTACGAGCAGTACTTC. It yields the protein CASSIYRGSSYEQYF.

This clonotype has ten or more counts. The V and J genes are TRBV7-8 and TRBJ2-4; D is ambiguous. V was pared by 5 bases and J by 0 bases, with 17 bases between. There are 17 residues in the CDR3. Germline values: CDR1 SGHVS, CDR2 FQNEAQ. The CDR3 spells CASSPPLRSEAKNIQYF. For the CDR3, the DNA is TGTGCCAGCAGCCCACCACTCCGGAGTGAAGCCAAAAACATTCAGTACTTC.

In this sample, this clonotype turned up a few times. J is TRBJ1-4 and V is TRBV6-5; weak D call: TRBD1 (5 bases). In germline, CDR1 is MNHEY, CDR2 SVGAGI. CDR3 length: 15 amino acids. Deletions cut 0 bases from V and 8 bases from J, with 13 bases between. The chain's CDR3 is CASSYSSGGFEKLFF. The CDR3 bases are TGTGCCAGCAGTTACTCTTCGGGGGGATTCGAAAAACTGTTTTTT.

CDR3 nucleotide sequence: TGTGCCAGCAGCCGGGGGACGGGACTGGGCACAGATACGCAGTATTTT. Translation: CASSRGTGLGTDTQYF. The chain combines TRBV7-2 with TRBJ2-3, with D maybe TRBD2 (6 bases). Germline V gene data show CDR1 as SGHTA and CDR2 as FQGNSA. Trimming shortened V by 5 bases and J by 1 base, and 16 bases separated the two germline ends. CDR3 length: 16 residues.

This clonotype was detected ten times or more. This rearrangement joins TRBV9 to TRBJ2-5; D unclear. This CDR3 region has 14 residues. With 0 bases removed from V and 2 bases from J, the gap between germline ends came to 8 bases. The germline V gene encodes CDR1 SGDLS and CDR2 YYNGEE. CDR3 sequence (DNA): TGTGCCAGCAGCGTAGGGGGAACTCAAGAGACCCAGTACTTC. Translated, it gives CASSVGGTQETQYF.

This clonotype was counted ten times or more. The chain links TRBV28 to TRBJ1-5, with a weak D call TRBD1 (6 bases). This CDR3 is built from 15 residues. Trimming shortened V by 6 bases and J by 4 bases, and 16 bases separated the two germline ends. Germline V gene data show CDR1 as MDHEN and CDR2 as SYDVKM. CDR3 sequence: CASSPTQGGNQPQHF. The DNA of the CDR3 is TGTGCCAGCAGCCCCACACAGGGCGGTAATCAGCCCCAGCATTTT.

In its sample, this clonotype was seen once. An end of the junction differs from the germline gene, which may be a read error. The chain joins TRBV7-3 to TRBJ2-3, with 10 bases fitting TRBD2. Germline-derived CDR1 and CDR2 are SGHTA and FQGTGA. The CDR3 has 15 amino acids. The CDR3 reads CASSFLAGVTDMQYF. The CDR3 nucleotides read TGTGCCAGCAGCTTTCTAGCGGGGGTGACAGATATGCAGTATTTT.

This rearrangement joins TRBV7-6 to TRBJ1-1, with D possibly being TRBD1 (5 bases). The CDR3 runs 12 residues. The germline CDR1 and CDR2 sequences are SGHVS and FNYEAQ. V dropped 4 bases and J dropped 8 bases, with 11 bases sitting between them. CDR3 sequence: CASSWDGREAFF. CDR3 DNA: TGTGCCAGCAGCTGGGACGGTAGAGAAGCTTTCTTT.

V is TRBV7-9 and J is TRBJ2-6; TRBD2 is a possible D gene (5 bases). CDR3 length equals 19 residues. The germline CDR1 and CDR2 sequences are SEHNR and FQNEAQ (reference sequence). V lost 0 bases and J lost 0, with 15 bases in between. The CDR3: CASSLARMGSSSGANVLTF. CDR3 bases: TGTGCCAGCAGCTTAGCTAGGATGGGGAGTTCCTCTGGGGCCAACGTCCTGACTTTC.

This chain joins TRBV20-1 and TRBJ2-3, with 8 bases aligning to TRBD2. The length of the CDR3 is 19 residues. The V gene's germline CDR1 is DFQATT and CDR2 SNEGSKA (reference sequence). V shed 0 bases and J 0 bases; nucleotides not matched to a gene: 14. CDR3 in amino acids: CSARDGSRGGRLSTDTQYF. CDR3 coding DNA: TGCAGTGCTAGAGATGGTAGTCGGGGGGGACGACTAAGCACAGATACGCAGTATTTT.

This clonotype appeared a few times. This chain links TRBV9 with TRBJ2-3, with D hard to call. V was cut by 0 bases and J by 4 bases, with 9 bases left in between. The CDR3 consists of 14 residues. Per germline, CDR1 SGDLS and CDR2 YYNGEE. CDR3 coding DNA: TGTGCCAGCAGCGTAGTCGCTGTTGCAGATACGCAGTATTTT. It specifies CASSVVAVADTQYF.

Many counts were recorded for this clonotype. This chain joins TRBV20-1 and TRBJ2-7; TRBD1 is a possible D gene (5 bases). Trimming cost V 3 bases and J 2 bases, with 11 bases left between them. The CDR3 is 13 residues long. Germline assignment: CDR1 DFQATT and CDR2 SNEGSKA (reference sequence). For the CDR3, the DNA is TGCAGTGCTAGCGCCAGGGAACCCTACGAGCAGTACTTC. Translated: CSASAREPYEQYF.

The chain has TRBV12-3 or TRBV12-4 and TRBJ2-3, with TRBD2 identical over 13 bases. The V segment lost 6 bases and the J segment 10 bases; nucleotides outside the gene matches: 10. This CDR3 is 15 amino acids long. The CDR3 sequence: CASRLAGGPSDAQYF. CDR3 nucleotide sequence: TGTGCCAGCAGACTAGCGGGGGGGCCGAGCGATGCGCAGTATTTT.